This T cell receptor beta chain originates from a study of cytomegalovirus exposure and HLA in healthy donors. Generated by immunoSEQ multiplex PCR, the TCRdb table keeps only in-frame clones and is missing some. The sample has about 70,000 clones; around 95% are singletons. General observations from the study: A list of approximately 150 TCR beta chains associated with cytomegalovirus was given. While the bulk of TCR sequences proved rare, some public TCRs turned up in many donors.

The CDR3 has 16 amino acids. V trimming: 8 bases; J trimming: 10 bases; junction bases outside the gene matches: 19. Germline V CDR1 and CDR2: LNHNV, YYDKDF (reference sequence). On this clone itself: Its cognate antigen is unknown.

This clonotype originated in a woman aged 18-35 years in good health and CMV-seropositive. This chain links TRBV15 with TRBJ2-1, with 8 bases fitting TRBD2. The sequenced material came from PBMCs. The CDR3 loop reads CATSYMNSGMAYEQFF. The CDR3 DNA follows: TGTGCCACCTCCTATATGAATAGCGGGATGGCCTACGAGCAGTTCTTC.